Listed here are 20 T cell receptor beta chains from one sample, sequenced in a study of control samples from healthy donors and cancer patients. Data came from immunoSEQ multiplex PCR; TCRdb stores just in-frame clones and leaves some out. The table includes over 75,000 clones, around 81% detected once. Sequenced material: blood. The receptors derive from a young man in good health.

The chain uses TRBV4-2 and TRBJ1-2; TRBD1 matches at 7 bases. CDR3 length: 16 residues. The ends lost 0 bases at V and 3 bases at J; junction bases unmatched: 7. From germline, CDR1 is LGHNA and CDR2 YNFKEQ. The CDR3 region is CASSQDQARGDYGYTF. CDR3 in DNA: TGTGCCAGCAGCCAAGATCAGGCCAGGGGGGACTATGGCTACACCTTC.

The DNA of the CDR3 is TGTGCCAGCAGCCAAGGGCCGGGACTTGAGCAGTACTTC. Translated: CASSQGPGLEQYF. The rearrangement links TRBV14 to TRBJ2-7, with a possible D match to TRBD2 (6 bases). V lost 1 base to trimming and J lost 7 bases, with 11 bases between them. The germline CDR1 and CDR2 sequences are SGHDN and FVKESK. The CDR3 extends over 13 amino acids.

This CDR3 is CASSSGYGRGLNEKLFF. The CDR3 coding sequence is TGTGCCAGCAGTTCAGGGTACGGACGGGGGCTTAATGAAAAACTGTTTTTT. The V and J genes are TRBV27 and TRBJ1-4; weak D call: TRBD1 (6 bases). Trimming pared 4 bases from V and 4 bases from J, leaving 19 bases between. The CDR3 has 17 residues. CDR1 is MNHEY and CDR2 is SMNVEV in the germline V gene (reference sequence).

For the CDR3, the DNA is TGTGCCAGCAGCTTTGGGCAGGGAATGCCAAACACCATATATTTT. Translated: CASSFGQGMPNTIYF. The gene calls are TRBV11-2 and TRBJ1-3; D may be TRBD1 (5 bases). CDR1 and CDR2 (germline): SGHAT, FQNNGV. The CDR3 is made up of 15 amino acids. The ends were cut back, 3 bases at V and 6 bases at J, with 15 bases in the middle. Using reference TRBV11-2 and TRBJ1-3 for the parts outside the CDR3, the full variable domain is EAGVAQSPRYKIIEKRQSVAFWCNPISGHATLYWYQQILGQGPKLLIQFQNNGVVDDSQLPKDRFSAERLKGVDSTLKIQPAKLEDSAVYLCASSFGQGMPNTIYFGEGSWLTVV.

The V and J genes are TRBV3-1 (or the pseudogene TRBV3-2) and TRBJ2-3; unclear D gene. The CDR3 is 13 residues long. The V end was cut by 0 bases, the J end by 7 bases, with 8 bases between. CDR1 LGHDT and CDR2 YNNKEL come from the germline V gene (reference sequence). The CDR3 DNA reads TGTGCCAGCAGCCAAGATGCCCCGTATACGCAGTATTTT. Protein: CASSQDAPYTQYF.

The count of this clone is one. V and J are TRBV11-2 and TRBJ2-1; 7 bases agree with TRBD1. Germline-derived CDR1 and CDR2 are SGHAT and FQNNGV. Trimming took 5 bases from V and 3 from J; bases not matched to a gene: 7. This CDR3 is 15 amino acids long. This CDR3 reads CASSQRQGLYNEQFF. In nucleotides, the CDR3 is TGTGCCAGCAGCCAGCGACAGGGCCTCTACAATGAGCAGTTCTTC. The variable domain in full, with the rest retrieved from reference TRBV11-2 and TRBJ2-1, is EAGVAQSPRYKIIEKRQSVAFWCNPISGHATLYWYQQILGQGPKLLIQFQNNGVVDDSQLPKDRFSAERLKGVDSTLKIQPAKLEDSAVYLCASSQRQGLYNEQFFGPGTRLTVL.

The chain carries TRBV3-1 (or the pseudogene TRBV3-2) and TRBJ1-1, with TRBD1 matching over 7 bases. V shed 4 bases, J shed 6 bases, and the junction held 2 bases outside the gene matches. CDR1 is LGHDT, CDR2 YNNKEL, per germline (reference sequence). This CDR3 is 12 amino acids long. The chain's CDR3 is CASSPGGPEAFF. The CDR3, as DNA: TGTGCCAGCAGCCCAGGGGGGCCTGAAGCTTTCTTT.

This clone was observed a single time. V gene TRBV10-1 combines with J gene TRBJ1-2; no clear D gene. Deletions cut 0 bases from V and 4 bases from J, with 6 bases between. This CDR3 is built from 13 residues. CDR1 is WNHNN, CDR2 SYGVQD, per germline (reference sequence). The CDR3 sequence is CASSESNSYGYTF. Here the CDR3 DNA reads TGCGCCAGCAGTGAGTCGAACAGCTATGGCTACACCTTC.

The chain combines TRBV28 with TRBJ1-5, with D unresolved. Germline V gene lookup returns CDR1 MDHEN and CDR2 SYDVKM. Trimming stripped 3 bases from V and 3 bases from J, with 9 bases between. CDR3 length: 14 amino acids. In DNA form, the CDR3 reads TGTGCCAGCAGTTTTCTCAGGTACAATCAGCCCCAGCATTTT. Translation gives CASSFLRYNQPQHF.

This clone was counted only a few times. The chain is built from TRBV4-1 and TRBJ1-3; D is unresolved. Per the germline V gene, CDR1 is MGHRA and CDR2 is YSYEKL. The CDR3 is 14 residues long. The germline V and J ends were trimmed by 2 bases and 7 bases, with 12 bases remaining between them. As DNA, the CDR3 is TGCGCCAGCAGCCAATTAACCCATCTTAACACCATATATTTT. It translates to CASSQLTHLNTIYF.

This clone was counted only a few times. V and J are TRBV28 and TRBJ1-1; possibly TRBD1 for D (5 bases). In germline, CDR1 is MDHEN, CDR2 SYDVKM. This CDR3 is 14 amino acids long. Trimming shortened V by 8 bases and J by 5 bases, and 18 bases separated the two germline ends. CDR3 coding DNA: TGTGCCAGCGGACCAGCGGGGGGGAATACTGAAGCTTTCTTT. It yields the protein CASGPAGGNTEAFF. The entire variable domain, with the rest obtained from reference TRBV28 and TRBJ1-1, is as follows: DVKVTQSSRYLVKRTGEKVFLECVQDMDHENMFWYRQDPGLGLRLIYFSYDVKMKEKGDIPEGYSVSREKKERFSLILESASTNQTSMYLCASGPAGGNTEAFFGQGTRLTVV.

The DNA of the CDR3 is TGCGCCAGCAGCCACGGGACAGGGCTTGAAAAACTGTTTTTT. Protein sequence: CASSHGTGLEKLFF. The rearrangement uses TRBV5-1 and TRBJ1-4, with TRBD1 matching 9 bases. The CDR3 length is 14 residues. Unmatched junction bases numbered 5, after V lost 4 bases and J lost 7 bases. The germline V gene encodes CDR1 SGHRS and CDR2 YFSETQ.

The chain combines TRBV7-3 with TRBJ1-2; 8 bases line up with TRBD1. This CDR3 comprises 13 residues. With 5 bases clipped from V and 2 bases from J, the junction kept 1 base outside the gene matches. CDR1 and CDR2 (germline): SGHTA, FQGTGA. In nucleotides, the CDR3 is TGTGCCAGCAGCCGGACAGGGAACTATGGCTACACCTTC. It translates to CASSRTGNYGYTF.

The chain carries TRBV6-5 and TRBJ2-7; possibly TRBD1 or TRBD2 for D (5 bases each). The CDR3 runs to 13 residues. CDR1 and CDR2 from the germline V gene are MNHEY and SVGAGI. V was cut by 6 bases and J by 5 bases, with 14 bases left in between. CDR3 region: CASSPGPSNEQYF. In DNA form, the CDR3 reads TGTGCCAGCAGCCCGGGACCCAGCAACGAGCAGTACTTC.

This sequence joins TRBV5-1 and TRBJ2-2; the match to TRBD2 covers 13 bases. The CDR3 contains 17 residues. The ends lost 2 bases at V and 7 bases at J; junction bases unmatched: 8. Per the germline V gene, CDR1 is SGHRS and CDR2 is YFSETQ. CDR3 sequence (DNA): TGCGCCAGCAGCTTCGGGACTAGCGGGGTTAAGGTCGGGGAGCTGTTTTTT. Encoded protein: CASSFGTSGVKVGELFF. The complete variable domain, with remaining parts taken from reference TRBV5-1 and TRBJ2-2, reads KAGVTQTPRYLIKTRGQQVTLSCSPISGHRSVSWYQQTPGQGLQFLFEYFSETQRNKGNFPGRFSGRQFSNSRSEMNVSTLELGDSALYLCASSFGTSGVKVGELFFGEGSRLTVL.

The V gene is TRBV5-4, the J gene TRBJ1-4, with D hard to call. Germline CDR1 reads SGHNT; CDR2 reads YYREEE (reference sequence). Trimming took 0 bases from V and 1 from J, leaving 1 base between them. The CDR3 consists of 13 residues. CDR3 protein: CASSLGTNEKLFF. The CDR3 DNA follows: TGTGCCAGCAGCTTGGGAACTAATGAAAAACTGTTTTTT.

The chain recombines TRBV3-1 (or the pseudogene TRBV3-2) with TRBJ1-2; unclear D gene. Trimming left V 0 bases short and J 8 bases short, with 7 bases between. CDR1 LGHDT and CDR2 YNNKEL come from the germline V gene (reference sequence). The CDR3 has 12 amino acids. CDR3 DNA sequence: TGTGCCAGCAGCCAAGATAGGCGGGGCTACACCTTC. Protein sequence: CASSQDRRGYTF.

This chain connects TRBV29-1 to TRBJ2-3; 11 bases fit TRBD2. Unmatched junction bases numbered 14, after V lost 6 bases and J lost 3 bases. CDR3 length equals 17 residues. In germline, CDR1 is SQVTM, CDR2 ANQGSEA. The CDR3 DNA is TGCAGCGTGGACCTTTTAGCGGGGGGGCAGGTGACAGATACGCAGTATTTT. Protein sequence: CSVDLLAGGQVTDTQYF.

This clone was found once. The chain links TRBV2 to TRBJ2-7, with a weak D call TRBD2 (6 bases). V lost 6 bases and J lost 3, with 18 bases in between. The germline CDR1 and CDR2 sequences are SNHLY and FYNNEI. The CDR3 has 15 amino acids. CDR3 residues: CASSPVKRALYEQYF. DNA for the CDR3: TGTGCCAGCAGCCCTGTAAAGCGGGCGCTCTACGAGCAGTACTTC.

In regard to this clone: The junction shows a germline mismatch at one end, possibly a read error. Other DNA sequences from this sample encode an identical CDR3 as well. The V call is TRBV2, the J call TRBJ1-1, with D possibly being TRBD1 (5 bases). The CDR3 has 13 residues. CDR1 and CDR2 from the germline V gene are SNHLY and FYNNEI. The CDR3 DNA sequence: TGTGCCAGCAGGGAAGAGGCGGGGACTGAGGCTTTCTTT. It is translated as CASREEAGTEAFF.